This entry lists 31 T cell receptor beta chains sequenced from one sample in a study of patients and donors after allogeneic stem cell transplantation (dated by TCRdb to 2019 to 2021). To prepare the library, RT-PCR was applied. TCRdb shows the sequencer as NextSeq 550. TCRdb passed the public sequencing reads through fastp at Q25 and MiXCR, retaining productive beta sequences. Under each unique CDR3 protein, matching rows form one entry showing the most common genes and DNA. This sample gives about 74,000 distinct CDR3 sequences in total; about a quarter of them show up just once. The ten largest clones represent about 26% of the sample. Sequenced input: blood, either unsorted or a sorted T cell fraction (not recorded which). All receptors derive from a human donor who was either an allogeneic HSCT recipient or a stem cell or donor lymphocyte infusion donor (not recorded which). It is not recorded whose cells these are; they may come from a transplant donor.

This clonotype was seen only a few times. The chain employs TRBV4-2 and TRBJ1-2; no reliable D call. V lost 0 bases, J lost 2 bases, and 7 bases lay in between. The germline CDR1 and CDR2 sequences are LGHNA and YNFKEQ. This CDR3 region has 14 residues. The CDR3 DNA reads TGTGCCAGCAGCCAAGATCAGTTAAACTATGGCTACACCTTC. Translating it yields CASSQDQLNYGYTF.

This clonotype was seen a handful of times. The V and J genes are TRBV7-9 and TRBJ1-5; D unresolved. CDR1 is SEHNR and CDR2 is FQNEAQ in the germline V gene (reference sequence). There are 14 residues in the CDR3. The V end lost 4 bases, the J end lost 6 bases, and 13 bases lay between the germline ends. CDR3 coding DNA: TGTGCCAGCAGCTCTACAGAAAACCGTCAGCCCCAGCATTTT. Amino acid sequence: CASSSTENRQPQHF.

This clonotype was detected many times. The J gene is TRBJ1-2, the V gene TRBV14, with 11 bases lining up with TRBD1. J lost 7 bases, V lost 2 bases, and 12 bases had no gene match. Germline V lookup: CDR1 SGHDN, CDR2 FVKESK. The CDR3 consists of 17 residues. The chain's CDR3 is CASSQRTGGANWSGYTF. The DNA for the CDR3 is TGTGCCAGCAGCCAACGGACAGGGGGCGCAAACTGGTCTGGCTACACCTTC.

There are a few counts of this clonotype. Here the CDR3 reads CASSYTGFSGANVLTF. CDR3 nucleotides: TGTGCCAGCAGCTACACAGGTTTCTCTGGGGCCAACGTCCTGACTTTC. The V and J genes are TRBV7-9 and TRBJ2-6; perhaps TRBD1 as D (5 bases). The CDR3 length is 16 residues. CDR1 and CDR2 from the germline V gene are SEHNR and FQNEAQ (reference sequence). The ends were cut back, 4 bases at V and 0 bases at J, with 10 bases in the middle.

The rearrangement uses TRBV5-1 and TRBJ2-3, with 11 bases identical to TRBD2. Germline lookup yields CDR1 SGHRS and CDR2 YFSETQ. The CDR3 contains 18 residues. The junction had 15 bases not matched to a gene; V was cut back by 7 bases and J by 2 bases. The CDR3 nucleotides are TGCGCCAGCGATGTGGGTAGCGGGGGGGCCAGGGCCACAGATACGCAGTATTTT. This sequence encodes CASDVGSGGARATDTQYF.

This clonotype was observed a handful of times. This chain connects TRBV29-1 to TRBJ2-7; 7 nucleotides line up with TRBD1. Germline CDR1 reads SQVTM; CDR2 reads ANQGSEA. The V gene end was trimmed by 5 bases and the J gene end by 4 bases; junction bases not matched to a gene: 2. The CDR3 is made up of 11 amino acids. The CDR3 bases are TGCAGCGTTTGGACAGGTTACGAGCAGTACTTC. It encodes CSVWTGYEQYF.

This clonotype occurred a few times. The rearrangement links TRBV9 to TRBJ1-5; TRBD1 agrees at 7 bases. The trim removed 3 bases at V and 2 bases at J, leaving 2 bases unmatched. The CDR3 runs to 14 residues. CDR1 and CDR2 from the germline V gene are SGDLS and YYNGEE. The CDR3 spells CASSAGQGNQPQHF. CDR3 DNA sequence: TGTGCCAGCAGCGCAGGACAGGGCAATCAGCCCCAGCATTTT.

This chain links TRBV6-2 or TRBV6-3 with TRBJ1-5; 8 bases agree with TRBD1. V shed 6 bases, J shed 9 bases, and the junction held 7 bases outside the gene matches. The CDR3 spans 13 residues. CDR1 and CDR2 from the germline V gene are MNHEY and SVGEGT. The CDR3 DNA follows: TGTGCCAGCAGAATGACAGGGGAAGGGCCCCAGCATTTT. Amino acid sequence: CASRMTGEGPQHF.

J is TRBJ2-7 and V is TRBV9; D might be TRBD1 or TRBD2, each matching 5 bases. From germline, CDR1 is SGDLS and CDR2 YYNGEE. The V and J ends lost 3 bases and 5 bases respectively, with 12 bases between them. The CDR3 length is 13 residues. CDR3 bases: TGTGCCAGCAGCGGGGGGTCCTGGGACGAGCAGTACTTC. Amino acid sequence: CASSGGSWDEQYF.

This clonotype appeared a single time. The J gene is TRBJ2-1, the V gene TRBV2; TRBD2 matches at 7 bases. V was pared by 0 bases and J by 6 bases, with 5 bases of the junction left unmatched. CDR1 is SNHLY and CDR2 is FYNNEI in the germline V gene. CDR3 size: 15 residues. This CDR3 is CASSEARGSLNEQFF. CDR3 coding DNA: TGTGCCAGCAGTGAAGCGCGGGGGAGCCTCAATGAGCAGTTCTTC. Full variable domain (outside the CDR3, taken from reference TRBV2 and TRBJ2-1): EPEVTQTPSHQVTQMGQEVILRCVPISNHLYFYWYRQILGQKVEFLVSFYNNEISEKSEIFDDQFSVERPDGSNFTLKIRSTKLEDSAMYFCASSEARGSLNEQFFGPGTRLTVL.

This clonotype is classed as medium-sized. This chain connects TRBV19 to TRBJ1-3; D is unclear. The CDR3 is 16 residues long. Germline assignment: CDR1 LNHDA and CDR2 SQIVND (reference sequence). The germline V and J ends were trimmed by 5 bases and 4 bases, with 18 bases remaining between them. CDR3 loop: CASSSKIDLYGNTIYF. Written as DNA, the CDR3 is TGTGCCAGTAGTTCCAAAATTGACTTATACGGAAACACCATATATTTT.

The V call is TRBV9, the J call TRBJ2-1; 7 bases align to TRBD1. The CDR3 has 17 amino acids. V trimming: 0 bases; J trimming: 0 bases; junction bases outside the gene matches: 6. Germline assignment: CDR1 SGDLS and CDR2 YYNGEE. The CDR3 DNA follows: TGTGCCAGCAGCGTAGAACAGGGGATGGGCTCCTACAATGAGCAGTTCTTC. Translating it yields CASSVEQGMGSYNEQFF.

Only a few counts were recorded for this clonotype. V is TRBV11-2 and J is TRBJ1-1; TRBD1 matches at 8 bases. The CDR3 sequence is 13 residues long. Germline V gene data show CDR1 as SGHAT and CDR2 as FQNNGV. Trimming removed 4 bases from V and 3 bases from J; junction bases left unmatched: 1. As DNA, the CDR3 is TGTGCCAGCAGCTCGGACAGGGACACTGAAGCTTTCTTT. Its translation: CASSSDRDTEAFF. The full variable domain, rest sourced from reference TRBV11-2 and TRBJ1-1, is EAGVAQSPRYKIIEKRQSVAFWCNPISGHATLYWYQQILGQGPKLLIQFQNNGVVDDSQLPKDRFSAERLKGVDSTLKIQPAKLEDSAVYLCASSSDRDTEAFFGQGTRLTVV.

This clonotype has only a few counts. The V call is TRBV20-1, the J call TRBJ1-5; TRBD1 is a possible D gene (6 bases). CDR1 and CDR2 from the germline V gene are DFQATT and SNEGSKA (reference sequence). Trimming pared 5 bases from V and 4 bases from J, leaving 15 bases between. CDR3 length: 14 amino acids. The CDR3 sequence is CSARGAGINQPQHF. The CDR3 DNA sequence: TGCAGTGCTCGGGGGGCAGGGATTAATCAGCCCCAGCATTTT.

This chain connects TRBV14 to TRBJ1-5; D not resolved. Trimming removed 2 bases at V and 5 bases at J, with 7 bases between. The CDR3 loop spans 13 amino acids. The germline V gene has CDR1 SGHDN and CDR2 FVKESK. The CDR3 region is CASSQSPYQPQHF. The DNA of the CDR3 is TGTGCCAGCAGCCAATCACCCTATCAGCCCCAGCATTTT.

The CDR3 is CSVVLTGAYEQYF. CDR3 nucleotide sequence: TGCAGCGTTGTACTGACAGGGGCCTACGAGCAGTACTTC. The chain joins TRBV29-1 to TRBJ2-7, with TRBD1 identical over 8 bases. Germline-derived CDR1 and CDR2 are SQVTM and ANQGSEA. J gave up 2 bases and V 4 bases, and 4 bases lay outside the gene matches. The CDR3 is made up of 13 amino acids.

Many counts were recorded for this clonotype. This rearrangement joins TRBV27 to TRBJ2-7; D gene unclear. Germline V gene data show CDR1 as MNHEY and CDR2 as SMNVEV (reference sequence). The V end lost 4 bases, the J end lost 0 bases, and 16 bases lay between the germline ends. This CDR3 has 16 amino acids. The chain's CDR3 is CASSSLDGRSSYEQYF. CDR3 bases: TGTGCCAGCAGTTCCCTCGACGGAAGAAGCTCCTACGAGCAGTACTTC.

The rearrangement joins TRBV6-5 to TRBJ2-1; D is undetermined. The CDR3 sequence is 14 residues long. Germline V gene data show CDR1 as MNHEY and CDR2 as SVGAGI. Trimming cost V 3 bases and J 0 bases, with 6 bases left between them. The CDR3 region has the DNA TGTGCCAGCAGTTATCAGAGCTCCTACAATGAGCAGTTCTTC. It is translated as CASSYQSSYNEQFF.

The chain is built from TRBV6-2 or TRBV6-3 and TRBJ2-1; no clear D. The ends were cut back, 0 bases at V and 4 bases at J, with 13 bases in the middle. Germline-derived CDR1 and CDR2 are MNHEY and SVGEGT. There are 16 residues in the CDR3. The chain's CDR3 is CASSYSKSSLYNEQFF. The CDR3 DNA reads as TGTGCCAGCAGTTACTCGAAATCTAGTCTGTACAATGAGCAGTTCTTC.

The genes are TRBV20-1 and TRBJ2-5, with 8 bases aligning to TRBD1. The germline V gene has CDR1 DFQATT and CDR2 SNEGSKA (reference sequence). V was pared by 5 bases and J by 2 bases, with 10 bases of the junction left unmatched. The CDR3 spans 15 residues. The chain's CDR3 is CSAYDLRTGQETQYF. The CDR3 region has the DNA TGCAGTGCTTACGACCTTAGGACAGGGCAAGAGACCCAGTACTTC.

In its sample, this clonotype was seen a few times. CDR3 in amino acids: CASSAGGVGAVEKLFF. The CDR3 nucleotides are TGTGCCAGCAGCGCAGGAGGGGTTGGGGCCGTTGAAAAACTGTTTTTT. The gene calls are TRBV5-8 and TRBJ1-4; possibly TRBD1 for D (5 bases). The CDR3 is 16 residues long. Trimming left V 4 bases short and J 7 bases short, with 20 bases between. Germline-derived CDR1 and CDR2 are SGHTS and YDEGEE.

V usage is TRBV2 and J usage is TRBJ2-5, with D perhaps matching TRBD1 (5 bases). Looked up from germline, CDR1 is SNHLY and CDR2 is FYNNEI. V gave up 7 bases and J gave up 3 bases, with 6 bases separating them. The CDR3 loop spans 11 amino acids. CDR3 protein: CASKTEETQYF. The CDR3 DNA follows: TGTGCCAGCAAGACAGAAGAGACCCAGTACTTC. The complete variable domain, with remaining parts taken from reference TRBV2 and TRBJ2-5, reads EPEVTQTPSHQVTQMGQEVILRCVPISNHLYFYWYRQILGQKVEFLVSFYNNEISEKSEIFDDQFSVERPDGSNFTLKIRSTKLEDSAMYFCASKTEETQYFGPGTRLLVL.

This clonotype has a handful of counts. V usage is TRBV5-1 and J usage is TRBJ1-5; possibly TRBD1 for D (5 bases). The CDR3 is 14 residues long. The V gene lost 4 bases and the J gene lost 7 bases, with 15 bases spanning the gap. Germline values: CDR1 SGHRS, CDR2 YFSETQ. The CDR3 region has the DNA TGCGCCAGCAGCACCGAGGGCAGGGACCAGCCCCAGCATTTT. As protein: CASSTEGRDQPQHF.

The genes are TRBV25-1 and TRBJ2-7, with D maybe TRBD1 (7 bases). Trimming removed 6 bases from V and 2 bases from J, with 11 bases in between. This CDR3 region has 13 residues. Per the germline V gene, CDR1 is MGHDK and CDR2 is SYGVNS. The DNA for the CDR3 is TGTGCCAGCAGACCCAGGGGGGCCTACGAGCAGTACTTC. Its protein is CASRPRGAYEQYF.

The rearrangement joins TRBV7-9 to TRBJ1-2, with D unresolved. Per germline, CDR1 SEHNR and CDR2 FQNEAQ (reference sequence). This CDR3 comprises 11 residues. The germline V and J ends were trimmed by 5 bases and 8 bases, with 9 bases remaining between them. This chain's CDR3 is CASSSGPGYTF. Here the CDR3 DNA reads TGTGCCAGCAGCAGCGGACCCGGCTACACCTTC. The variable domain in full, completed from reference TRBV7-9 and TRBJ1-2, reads DTGVSQNPRHKITKRGQNVTFRCDPISEHNRLYWYRQTLGQGPEFLTYFQNEAQLEKSRLLSDRFSAERPKGSFSTLEIQRTEQGDSAMYLCASSSGPGYTFGSGTRLTVV.

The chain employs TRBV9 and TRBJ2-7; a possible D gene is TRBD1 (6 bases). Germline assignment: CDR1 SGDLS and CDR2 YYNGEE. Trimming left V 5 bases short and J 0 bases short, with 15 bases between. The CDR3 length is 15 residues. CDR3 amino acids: CASSRGGRSSYEQYF. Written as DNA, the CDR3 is TGTGCCAGCAGTCGAGGGGGTAGGAGCTCCTACGAGCAGTACTTC.

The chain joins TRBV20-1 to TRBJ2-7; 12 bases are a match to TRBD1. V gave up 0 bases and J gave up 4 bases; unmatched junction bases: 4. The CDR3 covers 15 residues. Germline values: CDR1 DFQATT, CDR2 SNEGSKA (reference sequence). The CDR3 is CSARDGTGGEYEQYF. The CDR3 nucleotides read TGCAGTGCTAGAGACGGGACAGGGGGCGAATACGAGCAGTACTTC.

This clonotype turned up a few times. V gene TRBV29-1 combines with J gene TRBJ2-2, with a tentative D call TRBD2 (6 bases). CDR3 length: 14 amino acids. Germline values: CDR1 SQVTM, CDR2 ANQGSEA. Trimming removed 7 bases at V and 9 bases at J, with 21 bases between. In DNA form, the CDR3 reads TGCAGCGCAACCCCTGGAGCGGGTGAGAGGGAGCTGTTTTTT. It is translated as CSATPGAGERELFF.

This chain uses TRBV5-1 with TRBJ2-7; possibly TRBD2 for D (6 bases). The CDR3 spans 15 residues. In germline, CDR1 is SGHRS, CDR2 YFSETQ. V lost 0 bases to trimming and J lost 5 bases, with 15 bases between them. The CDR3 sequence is CASSLGGRSGHEQYF. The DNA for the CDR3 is TGCGCCAGCAGCTTGGGTGGGCGGAGCGGGCACGAGCAGTACTTC.

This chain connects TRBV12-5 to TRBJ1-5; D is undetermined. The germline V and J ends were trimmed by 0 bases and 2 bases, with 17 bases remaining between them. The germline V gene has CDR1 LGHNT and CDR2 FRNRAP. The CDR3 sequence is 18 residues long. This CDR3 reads CASGLVPQALYGNQPQHF. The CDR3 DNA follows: TGTGCTAGTGGTTTGGTTCCCCAAGCCTTGTACGGCAATCAGCCCCAGCATTTT.

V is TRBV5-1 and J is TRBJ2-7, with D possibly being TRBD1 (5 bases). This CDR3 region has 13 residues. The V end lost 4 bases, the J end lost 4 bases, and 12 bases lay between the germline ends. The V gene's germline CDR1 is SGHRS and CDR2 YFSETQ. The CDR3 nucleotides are TGCGCCAGCAGCCCATCAGGGAAATACGAGCAGTACTTC. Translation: CASSPSGKYEQYF.